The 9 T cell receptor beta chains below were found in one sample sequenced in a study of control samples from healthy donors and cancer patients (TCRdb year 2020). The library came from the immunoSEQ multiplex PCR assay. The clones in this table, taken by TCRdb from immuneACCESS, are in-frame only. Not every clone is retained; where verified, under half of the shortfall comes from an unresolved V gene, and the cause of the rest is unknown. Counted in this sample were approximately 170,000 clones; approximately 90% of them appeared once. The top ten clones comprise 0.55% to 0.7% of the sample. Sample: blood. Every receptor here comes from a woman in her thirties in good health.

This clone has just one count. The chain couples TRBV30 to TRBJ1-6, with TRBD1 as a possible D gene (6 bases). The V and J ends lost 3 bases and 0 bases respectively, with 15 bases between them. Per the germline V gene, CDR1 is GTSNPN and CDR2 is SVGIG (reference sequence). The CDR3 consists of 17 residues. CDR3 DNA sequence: TGTGCCTGGAGCCTAGGACAGCCTATCTCCTATAATTCACCCCTCCACTTT. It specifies CAWSLGQPISYNSPLHF.

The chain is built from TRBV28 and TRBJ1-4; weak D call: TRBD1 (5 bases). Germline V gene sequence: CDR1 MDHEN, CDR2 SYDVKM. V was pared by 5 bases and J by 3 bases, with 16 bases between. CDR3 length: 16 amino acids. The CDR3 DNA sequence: TGTGCCAGCAGTCTTGGTGGGGGTTGGTCTAATGAAAAACTGTTTTTT. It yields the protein CASSLGGGWSNEKLFF. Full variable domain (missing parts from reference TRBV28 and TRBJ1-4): DVKVTQSSRYLVKRTGEKVFLECVQDMDHENMFWYRQDPGLGLRLIYFSYDVKMKEKGDIPEGYSVSREKKERFSLILESASTNQTSMYLCASSLGGGWSNEKLFFGSGTQLSVL.

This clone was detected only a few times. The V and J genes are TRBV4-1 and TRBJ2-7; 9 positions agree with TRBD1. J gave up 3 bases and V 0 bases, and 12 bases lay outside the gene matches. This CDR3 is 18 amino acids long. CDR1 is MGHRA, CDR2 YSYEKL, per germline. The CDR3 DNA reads TGCGCCAGCAGCCAAGAGGGACAGGGCAGGGGTCGTAACTACGAGCAGTACTTC. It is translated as CASSQEGQGRGRNYEQYF.

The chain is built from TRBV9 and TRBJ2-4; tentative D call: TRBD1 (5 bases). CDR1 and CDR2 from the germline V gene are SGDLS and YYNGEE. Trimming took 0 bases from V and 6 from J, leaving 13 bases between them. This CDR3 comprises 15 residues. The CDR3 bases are TGTGCCAGCAGCGTAGGGGGTCAGGGCCTAAACATTCAGTACTTC. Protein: CASSVGGQGLNIQYF.

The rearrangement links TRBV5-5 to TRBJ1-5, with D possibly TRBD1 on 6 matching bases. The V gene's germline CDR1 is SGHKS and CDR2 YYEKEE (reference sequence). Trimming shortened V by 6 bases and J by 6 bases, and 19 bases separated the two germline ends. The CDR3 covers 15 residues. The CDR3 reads CASTEGGHGRQPQHF. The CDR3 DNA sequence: TGTGCCAGCACCGAAGGGGGTCATGGGCGTCAGCCCCAGCATTTT.

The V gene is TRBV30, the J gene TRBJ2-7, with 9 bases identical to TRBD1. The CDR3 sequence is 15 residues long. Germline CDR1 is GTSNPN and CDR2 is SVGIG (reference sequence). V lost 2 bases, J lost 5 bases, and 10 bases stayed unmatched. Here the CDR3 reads CAWSPGTGIGDEQYF. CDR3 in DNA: TGTGCCTGGAGTCCTGGGACAGGGATTGGGGACGAGCAGTACTTC.

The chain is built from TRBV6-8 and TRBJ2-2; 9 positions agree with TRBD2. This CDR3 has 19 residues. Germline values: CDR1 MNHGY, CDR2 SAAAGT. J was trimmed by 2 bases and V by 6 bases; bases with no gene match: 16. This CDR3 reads CASSSHTPGLAQNTGELFF. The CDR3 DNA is TGTGCCAGCAGCTCACATACACCCGGACTAGCGCAAAACACCGGGGAGCTGTTTTTT.

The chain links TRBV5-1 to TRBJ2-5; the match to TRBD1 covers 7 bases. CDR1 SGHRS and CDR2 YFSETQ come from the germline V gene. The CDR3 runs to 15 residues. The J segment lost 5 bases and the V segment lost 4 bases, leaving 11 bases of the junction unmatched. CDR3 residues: CASSPQGQYGETQYF. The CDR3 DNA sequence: TGCGCCAGCAGCCCGCAGGGACAGTATGGGGAGACCCAGTACTTC.

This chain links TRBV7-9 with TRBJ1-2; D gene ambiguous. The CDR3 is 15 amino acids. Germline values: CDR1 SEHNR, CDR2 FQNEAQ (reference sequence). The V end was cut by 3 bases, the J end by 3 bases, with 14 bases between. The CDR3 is CASSLGSAYYYGYTF. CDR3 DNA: TGTGCCAGCAGCTTGGGGTCCGCTTACTACTATGGCTACACCTTC.